The 23 T cell receptor beta chains in this list originate from one sample, sequenced in a study of cytomegalovirus exposure and HLA in healthy donors. The PCR used 60 Vbeta and 13 Jbeta primers. Data came from immunoSEQ multiplex PCR; TCRdb stores just in-frame clones and leaves some out. The table shows 130,000 or so clones, with over 65% occurring only once. Material: PBMCs. Receptors originate from a man aged 18 to 35 in good health and CMV-seropositive.

The rearrangement links TRBV7-6 to TRBJ2-1; 16 bases match TRBD2. Trimming took 5 bases from V and 8 from J; bases not matched to a gene: 6. The CDR3 is 16 amino acids. The germline gives CDR1 SGHVS, CDR2 FNYEAQ. The CDR3 nucleotides are TGTGCCAGCAGCCCGGGACTAGCGGGAGGGCGGCATGAGCAGTTCTTC. Protein product: CASSPGLAGGRHEQFF.

The genes are TRBV6-5 and TRBJ1-1; TRBD1 might be the D (6 bases). The CDR3 runs 15 residues. The V end was cut by 5 bases, the J end by 0 bases, with 13 bases between. Germline V CDR1 and CDR2: MNHEY, SVGAGI. The CDR3 DNA follows: TGTGCCAGCAGTCCCAGGACAGCGATGAACACTGAAGCTTTCTTT. Residues: CASSPRTAMNTEAFF.

The V call is TRBV28, the J call TRBJ2-1; D unclear. Germline CDR1 and CDR2: MDHEN and SYDVKM. This CDR3 is built from 11 residues. Trimming left V 7 bases short and J 2 bases short, with 3 bases between. Here the CDR3 reads CASTTYNEQFF. The CDR3 DNA follows: TGTGCCAGCACTACCTACAATGAGCAGTTCTTC. Full variable domain (outside the CDR3, taken from reference TRBV28 and TRBJ2-1): DVKVTQSSRYLVKRTGEKVFLECVQDMDHENMFWYRQDPGLGLRLIYFSYDVKMKEKGDIPEGYSVSREKKERFSLILESASTNQTSMYLCASTTYNEQFFGPGTRLTVL.

This clone came up a few times. The chain carries TRBV9 and TRBJ2-7; 10 bases line up with TRBD2. Germline trimming cut 0 bases from V and 0 bases from J; bases unmatched to any gene: 3. CDR3 size: 16 residues. The germline V gene encodes CDR1 SGDLS and CDR2 YYNGEE. In nucleotides, the CDR3 is TGTGCCAGCAGCGTAGGGACTAGCGGACTCTCCTACGAGCAGTACTTC. Residues: CASSVGTSGLSYEQYF.

This clone was picked up one time. The gene calls are TRBV7-3 and TRBJ1-1; tentatively, D is TRBD1 (6 bases). V was cut by 6 bases and J by 1 base, with 9 bases left in between. The CDR3 sequence is 13 residues long. The V gene's germline CDR1 is SGHTA and CDR2 FQGTGA. The CDR3 region has the DNA TGTGCCAGCAGGGACAGTCCGAACACTGAAGCTTTCTTT. This sequence encodes CASRDSPNTEAFF.

This clone has a handful of counts. The rearrangement uses TRBV5-8 and TRBJ1-6; 7 positions match TRBD1. This CDR3 spans 14 amino acids. Germline CDR1 and CDR2: SGHTS and YDEGEE. The ends lost 5 bases at V and 7 bases at J; junction bases unmatched: 6. The CDR3 DNA follows: TGTGCCAGCAGTTTTCGGACAGGAAATTCACCCCTCCACTTT. Its translation is CASSFRTGNSPLHF.

The chain joins TRBV10-2 to TRBJ2-3, with 8 bases lining up with TRBD2. The CDR3 is made up of 18 amino acids. Germline V lookup: CDR1 WSHSY, CDR2 SAAADI. Germline trimming cut 8 bases from V and 3 bases from J; bases unmatched to any gene: 19. The CDR3: CASSGWRGAALRTDTQYF. For the CDR3, the DNA is TGCGCCAGCTCGGGGTGGCGGGGGGCCGCTCTGCGGACAGATACGCAGTATTTT.

This clone has only a few counts. V usage is TRBV7-8 and J usage is TRBJ2-5, with D maybe TRBD2 (5 bases). CDR1 and CDR2 from the germline V gene are SGHVS and FQNEAQ. There are 15 residues in the CDR3. The ends were cut back, 5 bases at V and 5 bases at J, with 18 bases in the middle. The CDR3 nucleotides are TGTGCCAGCAGCGCCACCGGGGTGGGCGTGGAGACCCAGTACTTC. It yields the protein CASSATGVGVETQYF.

The chain recombines TRBV27 with TRBJ2-6; 11 positions match TRBD2. V was clipped by 6 bases and J by 0 bases; unmatched bases: 4. CDR1 and CDR2 from the germline V gene are MNHEY and SMNVEV (reference sequence). This CDR3 contains 17 residues. The CDR3 region is CASRLAGGLSGANVLTF. In nucleotides, the CDR3 is TGTGCCAGCAGGTTAGCGGGAGGGCTCTCTGGGGCCAACGTCCTGACTTTC. Based on the CDR3 plus reference TRBV27 and TRBJ2-6, the full variable domain is EAQVTQNPRYLITVTGKKLTVTCSQNMNHEYMSWYRQDPGLGLRQIYYSMNVEVTDKGDVPEGYKVSRKEKRNFPLILESPSPNQTSLYFCASRLAGGLSGANVLTFGAGSRLTVL.

The gene calls are TRBV4-2 and TRBJ1-2, with D unclear. Trimming shortened V by 1 base and J by 2 bases, and 11 bases separated the two germline ends. From germline, CDR1 is LGHNA and CDR2 YNFKEQ. This CDR3 has 15 amino acids. The CDR3 spells CASSQASNFNYGYTF. The CDR3, as DNA: TGTGCCAGCAGCCAAGCTAGTAACTTCAACTATGGCTACACCTTC.

The gene calls are TRBV7-9 and TRBJ1-1; 8 nucleotides match TRBD1. The trim removed 4 bases at V and 4 bases at J, leaving 5 bases unmatched. CDR3 length equals 14 residues. Germline V gene data show CDR1 as SEHNR and CDR2 as FQNEAQ (reference sequence). The CDR3: CASSSQGDGTEAFF. CDR3 nucleotides: TGTGCCAGCAGCTCACAGGGGGATGGCACTGAAGCTTTCTTT.

The V call is TRBV27, the J call TRBJ1-5; D is unresolved. This CDR3 has 12 residues. The germline gives CDR1 MNHEY, CDR2 SMNVEV (reference sequence). Trimming pared 3 bases from V and 11 bases from J, leaving 11 bases between. Here the CDR3 DNA reads TGTGCCAGCAGTTTCCGTACTGGTGCCCAGCATTTT. Residues: CASSFRTGAQHF.

The chain combines TRBV2 with TRBJ2-5; 9 bases fit TRBD2. J was trimmed by 5 bases and V by 4 bases; bases with no gene match: 8. Per germline, CDR1 SNHLY and CDR2 FYNNEI. This CDR3 region has 15 residues. CDR3 in DNA: TGTGCCAGCAGTGCCTGGGGACTAGCCCAGGAGACCCAGTACTTC. It is translated as CASSAWGLAQETQYF.

This chain joins TRBV2 and TRBJ2-3; D remains unclear. CDR1 SNHLY and CDR2 FYNNEI come from the germline V gene. Trimming stripped 5 bases from V and 4 bases from J, with 13 bases between. The CDR3 contains 14 residues. The CDR3 loop reads CASSRLEKADTQYF. In DNA form, the CDR3 reads TGTGCCAGCAGTAGGCTGGAGAAGGCAGATACGCAGTATTTT.

The rearrangement uses TRBV7-9 and TRBJ2-7, with TRBD2 as a possible D gene (6 bases). The germline V gene encodes CDR1 SEHNR and CDR2 FQNEAQ (reference sequence). V shed 1 base and J shed 6 bases, with 16 bases lying between them. The CDR3 covers 15 residues. In DNA form, the CDR3 reads TGTGCCAGCAGCTTAGTATTGGGGGGTCGGGCCGAGCAGTACTTC. Its protein is CASSLVLGGRAEQYF.

In its sample, this clone was seen once. The gene calls are TRBV2 and TRBJ1-1; D possibly corresponds to TRBD1 (5 bases). Germline V lookup: CDR1 SNHLY, CDR2 FYNNEI. The V end lost 2 bases, the J end lost 4 bases, and 11 bases lay between the germline ends. CDR3 length: 14 amino acids. CDR3 sequence reads: CASSEREGSTEAFF. In DNA form, the CDR3 reads TGTGCCAGCAGTGAAAGGGAGGGGTCCACTGAAGCTTTCTTT.

This chain uses TRBV5-1 with TRBJ1-1; weak D call: TRBD1 (5 bases). The CDR3 extends over 15 amino acids. Per the germline V gene, CDR1 is SGHRS and CDR2 is YFSETQ. Trimming took off 3 bases at V and 0 bases at J, with 12 bases between the two ends. The CDR3 loop reads CASSSDRGMNTEAFF. The CDR3 DNA is TGCGCCAGCAGCTCCGACAGAGGAATGAACACTGAAGCTTTCTTT.

J is TRBJ2-3 and V is TRBV6-5; D uncertain. CDR3 length equals 14 residues. Trimming removed 6 bases from V and 6 bases from J, with 16 bases in between. Per the germline V gene, CDR1 is MNHEY and CDR2 is SVGAGI. For the CDR3, the DNA is TGTGCCAGCAGGACCAATCTAGGTGGCGATACGCAGTATTTT. Its protein is CASRTNLGGDTQYF.

The V and J genes are TRBV6-5 and TRBJ2-1; 8 bases align to TRBD2. CDR1 MNHEY and CDR2 SVGAGI come from the germline V gene. V was pared by 4 bases and J by 8 bases, with 7 bases of the junction left unmatched. This CDR3 is built from 14 residues. CDR3 in amino acids: CASSSGPTSDEQFF. The CDR3 region has the DNA TGTGCCAGCAGTTCGGGCCCGACTAGCGATGAGCAGTTCTTC.

V is TRBV11-2 and J is TRBJ2-7, with TRBD2 as a possible D gene (6 bases). This CDR3 is 17 amino acids long. In germline, CDR1 is SGHAT, CDR2 FQNNGV. V gave up 3 bases and J gave up 3 bases, with 21 bases separating them. As DNA, the CDR3 is TGTGCCAGCAGCTTTATCGGGGGATCACCCAAACTCTACGAGCAGTACTTC. Protein sequence: CASSFIGGSPKLYEQYF.

The rearrangement links TRBV4-2 to TRBJ2-1, with 8 bases matching TRBD2. CDR3 length: 17 amino acids. The germline gives CDR1 LGHNA, CDR2 YNFKEQ. Trimming cost V 2 bases and J 3 bases; bases outside gene matches: 9. The CDR3 is CASSQTSGGRDYNEQFF. CDR3 nucleotides: TGTGCCAGCAGCCAAACGTCGGGGGGGCGGGACTACAATGAGCAGTTCTTC.

The rearrangement joins TRBV6-5 to TRBJ2-5; a weak D match, TRBD1 (6 bases). V gave up 6 bases and J gave up 4 bases, with 9 bases separating them. The CDR3 has 12 amino acids. The germline CDR1 and CDR2 sequences are MNHEY and SVGAGI. The CDR3 sequence is CASRGGRETQYF. CDR3 nucleotide sequence: TGTGCCAGCAGAGGGGGTCGAGAGACCCAGTACTTC.

The CDR3 DNA sequence: TGTGCCAGCAGTCGAACAGGGGTTGTGAGCTATGGCTACACCTTC. Translated, it gives CASSRTGVVSYGYTF. The chain links TRBV27 to TRBJ1-2; 7 bases map to TRBD1. The CDR3 extends over 15 amino acids. Germline V gene sequence: CDR1 MNHEY, CDR2 SMNVEV (reference sequence). Unmatched junction bases numbered 10, after V lost 5 bases and J lost 4 bases.